This is a list of T cell receptor beta chains from one sample in a study of blood T cell repertoires in COVID-19. The assay was immunoSEQ multiplex PCR, and TCRdb's table has in-frame clones only and misses some. The table records nearly 45,000 clones, approximately 85% of them present only once. The sample consisted of peripheral blood. Receptor source: a woman of 80 years or more with acute or convalescent COVID-19. Each CDR3 is given with its conserved first and last residue. D genes are given only for firm matches. Size is omitted from some rows. Given values are once, few, many or a class for expanded clones.

J: TRBJ2-7; D: TRBD2; V: TRBV20-1; size: once; length: 16; CDR3: CSASDPSGRGTYEQYF; DNA: TGCAGTGCTAGTGATCCTAGCGGGAGGGGAACCTACGAGCAGTACTTC
J: TRBJ1-6; D: -; V: TRBV3-1/TRBV3-2; size: -; length: 15; CDR3: CASSQYFQDNSPLHF; DNA: TGTGCCAGCAGCCAATACTTCCAGGATAATTCACCCCTCCACTTT
J: TRBJ2-1; D: TRBD2; V: TRBV15; size: -; length: 18; CDR3: CATSRAVSAGGTYNEQFF; DNA: TGTGCCACCAGCAGAGCGGTCTCGGCGGGAGGCACCTACAATGAGCAGTTCTTC
J: TRBJ2-1; D: -; V: TRBV3-1/TRBV3-2; size: -; length: 14; CDR3: CASSQGTAFNEQFF; DNA: TGTGCCAGCAGCCAAGGGACAGCCTTCAATGAGCAGTTCTTC
J: TRBJ2-7; D: -; V: TRBV9; size: -; length: 14; CDR3: CASSVGGSGYEQYF; DNA: TGTGCCAGCAGCGTAGGTGGTAGCGGCTACGAGCAGTACTTC
J: TRBJ2-1; D: -; V: TRBV25-1; size: -; length: 14; CDR3: CASIPDSSYNEQFF; DNA: TGTGCCAGCATTCCCGATAGCTCCTACAATGAGCAGTTCTTC
J: TRBJ2-3; D: -; V: TRBV2; size: -; length: 14; CDR3: CASKRQEVTDTQYF; DNA: TGTGCCAGCAAGAGACAGGAGGTGACAGATACGCAGTATTTT
J: TRBJ2-1; D: TRBD2; V: TRBV5-1; size: -; length: 15; CDR3: CASGWSGGLGNEQFF; DNA: TGCGCCAGCGGTTGGTCGGGTGGACTAGGGAATGAGCAGTTCTTC
J: TRBJ1-2; D: TRBD1; V: TRBV5-6; size: -; length: 14; CDR3: CASTNRGLYYGYTF; DNA: TGTGCCAGTACCAACAGGGGATTGTACTATGGCTACACCTTC
J: TRBJ2-7; D: TRBD1; V: TRBV2; size: -; length: 16; CDR3: CASSRPKDRAVNEQYF; DNA: TGTGCCAGCAGTCGTCCCAAGGACAGGGCGGTAAACGAGCAGTACTTC
J: TRBJ2-4; D: -; V: TRBV5-4; size: -; length: 14; CDR3: CASSSTGSKNIQYF; DNA: TGTGCCAGCAGCTCGACAGGTTCCAAAAACATTCAGTACTTC
J: TRBJ2-1; D: TRBD1; V: TRBV5-4; size: once; length: 16; CDR3: CASSSLDRGSSNEQFF; DNA: TGTGCCAGCAGCTCGCTTGACAGGGGAAGCAGCAATGAGCAGTTCTTC
J: TRBJ2-3; D: -; V: TRBV12-3/TRBV12-4; size: -; length: 13; CDR3: CASRTDMGDTQYF; DNA: TGTGCCAGCCGGACAGACATGGGAGATACGCAGTATTTT
J: TRBJ1-5; D: TRBD1; V: TRBV18; size: -; length: 16; CDR3: CASSLTTGIVYQPQHF; DNA: TGTGCCAGCTCACTTACGACAGGGATTGTGTATCAGCCCCAGCATTTT
J: TRBJ2-2; D: TRBD1; V: TRBV2; size: once; length: 15; CDR3: CASRQDRVTTGELFF; DNA: TGTGCCAGCAGGCAGGACAGGGTGACAACCGGGGAGCTGTTTTTT
J: TRBJ2-7; D: TRBD2; V: TRBV30; size: -; length: 15; CDR3: CAWSVLEAGGSEQYF; DNA: TGTGCCTGGAGTGTACTTGAAGCGGGAGGCTCCGAGCAGTACTTC
J: TRBJ1-1; D: -; V: TRBV19; size: -; length: 14; CDR3: CASKGDRSYTEAFF; DNA: TGTGCCAGTAAGGGGGATCGTTCCTACACTGAAGCTTTCTTT